This T cell receptor (beta chain) comes out of a study of cytomegalovirus exposure and HLA in healthy donors. Repertoires were generated with immunoSEQ multiplex PCR, while TCRdb's copy carries only in-frame clones and drops some. The data show over 200,000 clones, roughly 84% seen once. There are 15 residues in the CDR3. Losses at the gene ends were 5 bases for V and 6 bases for J; bases not matched to a gene: 6. CDR1 MNHEY and CDR2 SVGAGI come from the germline V gene. Specimen: PBMCs. This chain joins TRBV6-5 and TRBJ2-7; 14 bases line up with TRBD2. This TCR was sampled from a woman between 18 and 30 years old in good health and CMV-seropositive. CDR3 amino acids: CASSRLAGGPGEQYF. CDR3 sequence (DNA): TGTGCCAGCAGTCGACTAGCGGGAGGGCCCGGCGAGCAGTACTTC.